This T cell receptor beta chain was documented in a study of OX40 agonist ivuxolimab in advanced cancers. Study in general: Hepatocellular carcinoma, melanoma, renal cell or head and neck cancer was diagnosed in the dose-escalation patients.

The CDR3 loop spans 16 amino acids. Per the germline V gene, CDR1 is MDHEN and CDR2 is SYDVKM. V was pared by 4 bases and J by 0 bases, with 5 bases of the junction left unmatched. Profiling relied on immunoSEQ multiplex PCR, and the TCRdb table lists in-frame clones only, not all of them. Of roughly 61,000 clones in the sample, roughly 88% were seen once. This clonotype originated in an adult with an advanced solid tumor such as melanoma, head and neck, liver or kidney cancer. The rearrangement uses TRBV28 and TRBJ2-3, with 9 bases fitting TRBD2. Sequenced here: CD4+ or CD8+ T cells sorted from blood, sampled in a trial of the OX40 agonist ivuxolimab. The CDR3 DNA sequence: TGTGCCAGCAGTTCCCCGGGACTAGCAAGCACAGATACGCAGTATTTT. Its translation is CASSSPGLASTDTQYF. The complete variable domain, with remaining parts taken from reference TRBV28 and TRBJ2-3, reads DVKVTQSSRYLVKRTGEKVFLECVQDMDHENMFWYRQDPGLGLRLIYFSYDVKMKEKGDIPEGYSVSREKKERFSLILESASTNQTSMYLCASSSPGLASTDTQYFGPGTRLTVL.